This record covers a single T cell receptor (beta chain). The V end lost 7 bases, the J end lost 2 bases, and 14 bases lay between the germline ends. The CDR3 covers 14 residues. Per germline, CDR1 LNHDA and CDR2 SQIVND (reference sequence). Assay: immunoSEQ multiplex PCR; the TCRdb copy retains only in-frame clones and omits some. This sample has about 15,000 clones, with roughly 98% found just once. This record comes from a study of monozygotic twins with cystic fibrosis. This sequence joins TRBV19 and TRBJ1-1; a possible D gene is TRBD1 (6 bases). The sequence was collected from a girl aged 2 to 10 with cystic fibrosis. The sample taken for sequencing was blood. CDR3 residues: CASTRGTSNTEAFF. The CDR3 DNA sequence: TGTGCCAGTACGAGGGGGACCTCTAACACTGAAGCTTTCTTT. Looking up the rest from reference TRBV19 and TRBJ1-1 gives the full variable domain: DGGITQSPKYLFRKEGQNVTLSCEQNLNHDAMYWYRQDPGQGLRLIYYSQIVNDFQKGDIAEGYSVSREKKESFPLTVTSAQKNPTAFYLCASTRGTSNTEAFFGQGTRLTVV.